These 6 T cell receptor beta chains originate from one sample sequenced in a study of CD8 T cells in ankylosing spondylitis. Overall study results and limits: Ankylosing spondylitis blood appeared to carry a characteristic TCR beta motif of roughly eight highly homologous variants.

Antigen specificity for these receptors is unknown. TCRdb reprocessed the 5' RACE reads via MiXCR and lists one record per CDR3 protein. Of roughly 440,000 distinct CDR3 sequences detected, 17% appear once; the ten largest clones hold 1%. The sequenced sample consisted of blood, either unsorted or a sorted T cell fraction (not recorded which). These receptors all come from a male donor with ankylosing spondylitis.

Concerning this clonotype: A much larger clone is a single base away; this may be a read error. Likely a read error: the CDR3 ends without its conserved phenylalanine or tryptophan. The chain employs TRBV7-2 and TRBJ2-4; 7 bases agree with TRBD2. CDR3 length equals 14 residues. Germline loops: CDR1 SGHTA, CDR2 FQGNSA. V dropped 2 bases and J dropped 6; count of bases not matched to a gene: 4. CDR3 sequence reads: CASSLQLAPNIQYL. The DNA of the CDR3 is TGTGCCAGCAGCTTACAACTAGCGCCAAACATTCAGTACCTC.

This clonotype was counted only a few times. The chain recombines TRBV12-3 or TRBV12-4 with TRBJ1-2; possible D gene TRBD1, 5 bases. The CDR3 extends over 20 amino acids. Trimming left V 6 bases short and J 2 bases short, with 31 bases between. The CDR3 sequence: CASRQTPGPGIISRNYGYTF. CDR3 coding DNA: TGTGCCAGCAGGCAGACCCCAGGGCCGGGTATTATTTCCAGAAACTATGGCTACACCTTC.

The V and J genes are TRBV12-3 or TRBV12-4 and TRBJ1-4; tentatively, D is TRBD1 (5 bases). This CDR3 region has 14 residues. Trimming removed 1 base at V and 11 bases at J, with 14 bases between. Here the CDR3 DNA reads TGTGCCAGCAGTTTAGACCGGGGGATAGGGAAACTGTTTTTT. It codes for CASSLDRGIGKLFF.

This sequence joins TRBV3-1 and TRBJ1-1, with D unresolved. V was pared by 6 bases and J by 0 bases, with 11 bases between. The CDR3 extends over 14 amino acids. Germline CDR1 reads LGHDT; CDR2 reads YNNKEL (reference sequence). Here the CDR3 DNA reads TGTGCCAGCAGATCAGGACGGTTGAACACTGAAGCTTTCTTT. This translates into CASRSGRLNTEAFF.

This chain's CDR3 is CASSQGGQERNTEAFF. As DNA, the CDR3 is TGCGCCAGCAGCCAAGGGGGACAGGAACGGAACACTGAAGCTTTCTTT. The gene calls are TRBV4-1 and TRBJ1-1; TRBD1 aligns across 8 bases. Germline loops: CDR1 MGHRA, CDR2 YSYEKL. CDR3 length equals 16 residues. The V segment lost 1 base and the J segment 1 base; nucleotides outside the gene matches: 5.

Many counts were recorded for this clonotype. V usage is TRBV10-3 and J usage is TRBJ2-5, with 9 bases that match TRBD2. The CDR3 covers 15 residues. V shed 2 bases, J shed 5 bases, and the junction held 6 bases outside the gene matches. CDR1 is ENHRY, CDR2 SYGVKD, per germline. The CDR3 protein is CAISENLGLAETQYF. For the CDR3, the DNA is TGTGCCATCAGTGAGAACCTGGGACTAGCCGAGACCCAGTACTTC.